One sample yielded the 17 T cell receptor beta chains listed below, sequenced in a study of post-analysis software for immune sequencing data. Study-wide findings and caveats: The study found TRBV5-6, TRBV5-1 and TRBV20-1 among about five TRBV segments more frequent in patients than controls.

The antigens of these receptors remain unknown. TCR beta cDNA libraries included unique molecular identifiers. TCRdb re-analysed the PCR reads in MiXCR, keeping a single row per CDR3 protein. The table records 700,000 to 900,000 distinct CDR3 sequences, 40% to 55% of them present only once. The sequenced sample was blood. The receptor set was obtained from a girl aged 10 to 17 with multiple sclerosis.

The J gene is TRBJ2-5, the V gene TRBV12-3 or TRBV12-4; 12 bases are a match to TRBD2. V lost 6 bases, J lost 0 bases, and 11 bases stayed unmatched. CDR3 length equals 18 residues. The CDR3 DNA is TGTGCCAGCAGCCTGGGACTAGCGGGCTTACCGTACCAAGAGACCCAGTACTTC. Translated, it gives CASSLGLAGLPYQETQYF.

This clonotype was detected a few times. V and J are TRBV18 and TRBJ2-7; 11 bases line up with TRBD1. Looked up from germline, CDR1 is KGHSH and CDR2 is LQKENI. This CDR3 region has 16 residues. The V segment lost 6 bases and the J segment 0 bases; nucleotides outside the gene matches: 7. The CDR3 DNA reads as TGTGCCAGCTCCCTTGGGACAGGGGGGACCTCCTACGAGCAGTACTTC. Its translation: CASSLGTGGTSYEQYF.

The V gene is TRBV5-1, the J gene TRBJ1-2; 9 nucleotides match TRBD1. The V segment lost 1 base and the J segment 8 bases; nucleotides outside the gene matches: 12. CDR1 SGHRS and CDR2 YFSETQ come from the germline V gene. This CDR3 region has 16 residues. Written as DNA, the CDR3 is TGCGCCAGCAGCTTGCGCCCGCCGGGACAGGGTGACGGCTACACCTTC. This sequence encodes CASSLRPPGQGDGYTF.

This clonotype appeared a few times. The chain employs TRBV13 and TRBJ2-5; 7 positions agree with TRBD1. This CDR3 region has 16 residues. The V segment lost 5 bases and the J segment 5 bases; nucleotides outside the gene matches: 14. Germline CDR1 reads PRHDT; CDR2 reads FYEKMQ (reference sequence). The CDR3, as DNA: TGTGCCAGCAGCACCCGAGGACAGGCGAAAGGCGAGACCCAGTACTTC. Encoded protein: CASSTRGQAKGETQYF.

V is TRBV20-1 and J is TRBJ2-5; TRBD2 matches 7 bases. Gene TRBJ2-7 matches the end of the DNA better, so the J call may be wrong. Looked up from germline, CDR1 is DFQATT and CDR2 is SNEGSKA (reference sequence). The CDR3 is 14 amino acids. The CDR3 protein is CSAYAPSGTYEQYF. The CDR3 DNA sequence: TGCAGTGCCTACGCCCCTAGCGGAACCTACGAGCAGTACTTC.

V usage is TRBV6-1 and J usage is TRBJ2-1, with D perhaps assigned TRBD1 or TRBD2 (5 bases each). This CDR3 region has 19 residues. Trimming removed 5 bases at V and 2 bases at J, with 25 bases between. CDR1 and CDR2 (germline): MNHNS, SASEGT. The CDR3 nucleotides are TGTGCCAGCAGTCCCCCCGGGACGCCTTTGGGTTTGGCCTACAATGAGCAGTTCTTC. Its translation is CASSPPGTPLGLAYNEQFF.

The rearrangement joins TRBV9 to TRBJ1-2; 7 bases agree with TRBD1. The CDR3 sequence is 12 residues long. V was pared by 7 bases and J by 5 bases, with 5 bases of the junction left unmatched. Per germline, CDR1 SGDLS and CDR2 YYNGEE. The CDR3, as DNA: TGTGCCAGCGGGGGACAGCGATATGGCTACACCTTC. It yields the protein CASGGQRYGYTF.

The chain couples TRBV29-1 to TRBJ2-7; D uncertain. Germline-derived CDR1 and CDR2 are SQVTM and ANQGSEA. V was clipped by 6 bases and J by 5 bases, with 11 bases between them. This CDR3 is 11 amino acids long. For the CDR3, the DNA is TGCAGCGTGGAGATACGGGACGAGCAGTACTTC. As protein: CSVEIRDEQYF.

This rearrangement joins TRBV7-2 to TRBJ2-7, with D maybe TRBD2 (5 bases). Germline CDR1 reads SGHTA; CDR2 reads FQGNSA. The CDR3 has 15 residues. V lost 1 base to trimming and J lost 7 bases, with 17 bases between them. In DNA form, the CDR3 reads TGTGCCAGCAGCTTAGGGCCTAGCTCCTCATGGGAGCAGTACTTC. Its translation is CASSLGPSSSWEQYF.

The chain combines TRBV11-2 with TRBJ1-1, with 8 bases aligning to TRBD1. V trimming: 5 bases; J trimming: 4 bases; junction bases outside the gene matches: 3. The CDR3 spans 13 residues. Germline CDR1 SGHAT, CDR2 FQNNGV. The CDR3 nucleotides are TGTGCCAGCAGCCAGGACAGGGTCACTGAAGCTTTCTTT. Residues: CASSQDRVTEAFF.

This clonotype was counted a few times. The chain recombines TRBV7-9 with TRBJ1-1; D call uncertain. CDR1 and CDR2 (germline): SEHNR, FQNEAQ (reference sequence). CDR3 length equals 12 residues. The V and J ends lost 5 bases and 7 bases respectively, with 11 bases between them. The chain's CDR3 is CASSPPKDEAFF. CDR3 sequence (DNA): TGTGCCAGCAGCCCTCCCAAGGATGAAGCTTTCTTT. The full variable domain, rest sourced from reference TRBV7-9 and TRBJ1-1, is DTGVSQNPRHKITKRGQNVTFRCDPISEHNRLYWYRQTLGQGPEFLTYFQNEAQLEKSRLLSDRFSAERPKGSFSTLEIQRTEQGDSAMYLCASSPPKDEAFFGQGTRLTVV.

This clonotype was picked up a small number of times. This chain uses TRBV4-1 with TRBJ2-1; 11 nucleotides align to TRBD2. Germline CDR1 is MGHRA and CDR2 is YSYEKL. V lost 4 bases to trimming and J lost 5 bases; unmatched junction nucleotides: 7. The CDR3 sequence is 16 residues long. The CDR3 reads CASSRETSGINNEQFF. The CDR3, as DNA: TGCGCCAGCAGCCGCGAGACTAGCGGGATCAACAATGAGCAGTTCTTC.

The J gene is TRBJ1-5, the V gene TRBV10-3; 8 nucleotides align to TRBD1. Trimming at V came to 8 bases and at J to 3 bases, leaving 6 bases not matched to a gene. The germline V gene encodes CDR1 ENHRY and CDR2 SYGVKD. The CDR3 runs 14 residues. CDR3 in amino acids: CAIGRQGINQPQHF. The CDR3 coding sequence is TGTGCCATCGGGAGACAGGGGATCAATCAGCCCCAGCATTTT.

The rearrangement joins TRBV7-9 to TRBJ2-7, with D possibly TRBD1 on 6 matching bases. The CDR3 consists of 13 residues. The germline CDR1 and CDR2 sequences are SEHNR and FQNEAQ (reference sequence). Between the trimmed V and J ends, which lost 3 bases and 3 bases, there was a span of 9 bases. CDR3 sequence: CASSFSRGYEQYF. The DNA of the CDR3 is TGTGCCAGCAGCTTTAGCAGGGGCTACGAGCAGTACTTC. Supplemented by reference TRBV7-9 and TRBJ2-7, the full variable domain reads DTGVSQNPRHKITKRGQNVTFRCDPISEHNRLYWYRQTLGQGPEFLTYFQNEAQLEKSRLLSDRFSAERPKGSFSTLEIQRTEQGDSAMYLCASSFSRGYEQYFGPGTRLTVT.

This chain links TRBV12-3 or TRBV12-4 with TRBJ1-2; 7 bases are shared with TRBD1. The CDR3 runs to 13 residues. Germline trimming cut 4 bases from V and 4 bases from J; bases unmatched to any gene: 3. For the CDR3, the DNA is TGTGCCAGCAGTTGGGACAGAGGCTATGGCTACACCTTC. This encodes CASSWDRGYGYTF.

The chain recombines TRBV14 with TRBJ1-1; D remains unclear. The CDR3 covers 15 residues. Germline CDR1 reads SGHDN; CDR2 reads FVKESK. V lost 2 bases to trimming and J lost 4 bases, with 14 bases between them. The CDR3 sequence is CASSQSRGTGTEAFF. The DNA of the CDR3 is TGTGCCAGCAGCCAATCGCGGGGTACGGGCACTGAAGCTTTCTTT.

This clonotype was counted between two and nine times. The V call is TRBV20-1, the J call TRBJ1-5; a possible D gene is TRBD1 (6 bases). The CDR3 totals 14 residues. In germline, CDR1 is DFQATT, CDR2 SNEGSKA (reference sequence). Trimming cost V 3 bases and J 2 bases, with 11 bases left between them. CDR3 sequence: CSARVAGGNQPQHF. CDR3 nucleotide sequence: TGCAGTGCTAGGGTGGCAGGGGGCAATCAGCCCCAGCATTTT.